This is a list of T cell receptor beta chains from one sample in a study of blood T cell repertoires in COVID-19. The assay was immunoSEQ multiplex PCR, and TCRdb's table has in-frame clones only and misses some. The sample yields more than 150,000 clones, 70% to 90% seen once. The source material was peripheral blood. These receptors all stem from a man aged 55 to 70 with acute or convalescent COVID-19. The CDR3 runs from the conserved cysteine through the conserved F or W. Each record gives: J gene, V gene, D gene, clone size, CDR3 DNA, CDR3 protein. D genes are given only for firm matches. Only some rows state a clone size, as once, few, many or a class for expanded clones.

J gene: TRBJ2-4; V gene: TRBV5-1; D gene: .; clone size: .; CDR3 DNA: TGCGCCAGCAGCTTGGCGCAGGGAGGTGGCATTCAGTACTTC; CDR3 protein: CASSLAQGGGIQYF
J gene: TRBJ2-1; V gene: TRBV24-1; D gene: .; clone size: few; CDR3 DNA: TGTGCCACCAGTGATTTCAACAATGAGCAGTTCTTC; CDR3 protein: CATSDFNNEQFF
J gene: TRBJ2-3; V gene: TRBV19; D gene: TRBD1; clone size: once; CDR3 DNA: TGTGCCAGTAGTATAGGGACAGGGGGCTTCACAGATACGCAGTATTTT; CDR3 protein: CASSIGTGGFTDTQYF
J gene: TRBJ1-5; V gene: TRBV19; D gene: TRBD1; clone size: once; CDR3 DNA: TGTGCCAGTATGAGGGACAGGGCTTACAATCAGCCCCAGCATTTT; CDR3 protein: CASMRDRAYNQPQHF
J gene: TRBJ1-4; V gene: TRBV6-2/TRBV6-3; D gene: .; clone size: .; CDR3 DNA: TGTGCCAGCAGTTACGATGGAGCCGCAACTAATGAAAAACTGTTTTTT; CDR3 protein: CASSYDGAATNEKLFF
J gene: TRBJ1-2; V gene: TRBV2; D gene: .; clone size: .; CDR3 DNA: TGTGCCAGCAGTGACCGGCAGGGGACCGGGTATGGCTACACCTTC; CDR3 protein: CASSDRQGTGYGYTF
J gene: TRBJ2-1; V gene: TRBV19; D gene: .; clone size: .; CDR3 DNA: TGTGCCAGTAGTACAGGAACCTACAATGAGCAGTTCTTC; CDR3 protein: CASSTGTYNEQFF
J gene: TRBJ1-2; V gene: TRBV18; D gene: .; clone size: .; CDR3 DNA: TGTGCCAGCTCACCAGGACAGTATGGCTACACCTTC; CDR3 protein: CASSPGQYGYTF
J gene: TRBJ1-4; V gene: TRBV30; D gene: TRBD1; clone size: .; CDR3 DNA: TGTGCCTGGAGCCGGAGGGGGCGGGGAAAGAATGAAAAACTGTTTTTT; CDR3 protein: CAWSRRGRGKNEKLFF
J gene: TRBJ1-2; V gene: TRBV6-4; D gene: TRBD1; clone size: .; CDR3 DNA: TGTGCCAGCAGTCTAAATCAACAGGGGCCCTATGGCTACACCTTC; CDR3 protein: CASSLNQQGPYGYTF
J gene: TRBJ1-6; V gene: TRBV9; D gene: TRBD1; clone size: .; CDR3 DNA: TGTGCCAGCAGCGAGAACAGGGGGAGCTCCTATAATTCACCCCTCCACTTT; CDR3 protein: CASSENRGSSYNSPLHF
J gene: TRBJ1-1; V gene: TRBV2; D gene: .; clone size: .; CDR3 DNA: TGTGCCAGCAGTGCGGGAGGGCGGACTGAAGCTTTCTTT; CDR3 protein: CASSAGGRTEAFF
J gene: TRBJ2-4; V gene: TRBV19; D gene: .; clone size: few; CDR3 DNA: TGTGCCAGTAGTTCCGGACAGACCTTAGCCAAAAACATTCAGTACTTC; CDR3 protein: CASSSGQTLAKNIQYF
J gene: TRBJ2-7; V gene: TRBV5-1; D gene: TRBD1; clone size: .; CDR3 DNA: TGCGCCAGCAGCTTGGGTGTAGGGGGCGGGTACGAGCAGTACTTC; CDR3 protein: CASSLGVGGGYEQYF
J gene: TRBJ2-3; V gene: TRBV7-7; D gene: .; clone size: .; CDR3 DNA: TGTGCTAGCAGCTTAGACAGAAACACAGATACGCAGTATTTT; CDR3 protein: CASSLDRNTDTQYF
J gene: TRBJ2-7; V gene: TRBV6-8; D gene: .; clone size: .; CDR3 DNA: TGTGCCAGCAGTTACGTGGGCCCAGGTGCGAAATACGAGCAGTACTTC; CDR3 protein: CASSYVGPGAKYEQYF
J gene: TRBJ1-2; V gene: TRBV5-6; D gene: .; clone size: .; CDR3 DNA: TGTGCCAGCAGCTTGGCCGGGACTAACTATGGCTACACCTTC; CDR3 protein: CASSLAGTNYGYTF
J gene: TRBJ1-1; V gene: TRBV5-4; D gene: .; clone size: .; CDR3 DNA: TGTGCCAGCAGCGTATCACCGGGAGGCACTGAAGCTTTCTTT; CDR3 protein: CASSVSPGGTEAFF
J gene: TRBJ2-2; V gene: TRBV5-1; D gene: TRBD1; clone size: once; CDR3 DNA: TGCGCCAGCAGCTCGACAGGGGCGGCGGGGGAGCTGTTTTTT; CDR3 protein: CASSSTGAAGELFF
J gene: TRBJ1-5; V gene: TRBV7-9; D gene: .; clone size: .; CDR3 DNA: TGTGCCAGCAGCTTGGGAGGGGCCTTCAATCAGCCCCAGCATTTT; CDR3 protein: CASSLGGAFNQPQHF
J gene: TRBJ2-1; V gene: TRBV6-5; D gene: TRBD1; clone size: .; CDR3 DNA: TGTGCCAGCTTGGGACAGGGAAGGGATGAGCAGTTCTTC; CDR3 protein: CASLGQGRDEQFF
J gene: TRBJ2-7; V gene: TRBV24-1; D gene: TRBD1; clone size: once; CDR3 DNA: TGTGCCACCAGTGATCCCGGACAGGGAGGCCCCTACGAGCAGTACTTC; CDR3 protein: CATSDPGQGGPYEQYF
J gene: TRBJ1-1; V gene: TRBV2; D gene: .; clone size: .; CDR3 DNA: TGTGCCAGCAGTGAAGACAGGTGGGCCACTGAAGCTTTCTTT; CDR3 protein: CASSEDRWATEAFF
J gene: TRBJ1-6; V gene: TRBV13; D gene: .; clone size: .; CDR3 DNA: TGTGCCAGCAGCTTACGAGACAGCTTGAATTCACCCCTCCACTTT; CDR3 protein: CASSLRDSLNSPLHF
J gene: TRBJ1-1; V gene: TRBV5-6; D gene: TRBD1; clone size: .; CDR3 DNA: TGTGCCAGCAGCTTTCAGGGGGGAACTGAAGCTTTCTTT; CDR3 protein: CASSFQGGTEAFF
J gene: TRBJ1-5; V gene: TRBV2; D gene: TRBD1; clone size: .; CDR3 DNA: TGTGCCAGCAAGGACAGGGGGTTCAATCAGCCCCAGCATTTT; CDR3 protein: CASKDRGFNQPQHF
J gene: TRBJ2-2; V gene: TRBV11-1; D gene: TRBD2; clone size: .; CDR3 DNA: TGTGCCAGCAGATATGGGACTAGCGGAAACACCGGGGAGCTGTTTTTT; CDR3 protein: CASRYGTSGNTGELFF
J gene: TRBJ2-1; V gene: TRBV5-1; D gene: TRBD1; clone size: .; CDR3 DNA: TGCGCCAGCAGCGCGCGACAGGGGATAAGGTACAATGAGCAGTTCTTC; CDR3 protein: CASSARQGIRYNEQFF
J gene: TRBJ2-2; V gene: TRBV5-8; D gene: TRBD2; clone size: .; CDR3 DNA: TGTGCCAGCAGCTTGGAGCGGGGGGGCACCGGGGAGCTGTTTTTT; CDR3 protein: CASSLERGGTGELFF
J gene: TRBJ1-1; V gene: TRBV6-6; D gene: TRBD1; clone size: .; CDR3 DNA: TGTGCCACCCTTTTCAGGGGGGATTACACTGAAGCTTTCTTT; CDR3 protein: CATLFRGDYTEAFF
J gene: TRBJ1-6; V gene: TRBV24-1; D gene: TRBD1; clone size: .; CDR3 DNA: TGTGCCACCAAACGCCGGGACAGGGCCCATTCACCCCTCCACTTT; CDR3 protein: CATKRRDRAHSPLHF
J gene: TRBJ2-7; V gene: TRBV5-1; D gene: .; clone size: .; CDR3 DNA: TGCGCCAGCAGCTTGTTATCGGGGTCAGGCTACGAGCAGTACTTC; CDR3 protein: CASSLLSGSGYEQYF
J gene: TRBJ1-4; V gene: TRBV4-1; D gene: TRBD1; clone size: .; CDR3 DNA: TGCGCCAGCAGCCAAGTAGGGACAGGGAGGGAAAAACTGTTTTTT; CDR3 protein: CASSQVGTGREKLFF
J gene: TRBJ2-3; V gene: TRBV2; D gene: TRBD1; clone size: .; CDR3 DNA: TGTGCCAGCAGCTTGAGACAGGGGGGGCGGGATACGCAGTATTTT; CDR3 protein: CASSLRQGGRDTQYF
J gene: TRBJ1-2; V gene: TRBV7-9; D gene: .; clone size: .; CDR3 DNA: TGTGCCAGCCAGCTGGGACAAGAAGGCTACACCTTC; CDR3 protein: CASQLGQEGYTF
J gene: TRBJ1-1; V gene: TRBV19; D gene: .; clone size: .; CDR3 DNA: TGTGCCAGTAGTGCAGCAGGGGTCACTGAAGCTTTCTTT; CDR3 protein: CASSAAGVTEAFF
J gene: TRBJ2-3; V gene: TRBV11-2; D gene: TRBD2; clone size: once; CDR3 DNA: TGTGCCAGCAGCCTCATAGCGGGGGGGCCCACAGATACGCAGTATTTT; CDR3 protein: CASSLIAGGPTDTQYF
J gene: TRBJ2-4; V gene: TRBV4-1; D gene: TRBD1; clone size: .; CDR3 DNA: TGCGCCAGCAGCCGGGGAGAAGGACAGGGGACCCTACTAGCCAAAAACATTCAGTACTTC; CDR3 protein: CASSRGEGQGTLLAKNIQYF
J gene: TRBJ1-1; V gene: TRBV19; D gene: TRBD1; clone size: .; CDR3 DNA: TGTGCCAGTAGTACCCTCGACAGGGGCGGAACTGAAGCTTTCTTT; CDR3 protein: CASSTLDRGGTEAFF
J gene: TRBJ2-7; V gene: TRBV19; D gene: TRBD1; clone size: .; CDR3 DNA: TGTGCCAGTAGTATACAGGGGGCCTACGAGCAGTACTTC; CDR3 protein: CASSIQGAYEQYF
J gene: TRBJ2-5; V gene: TRBV7-2; D gene: .; clone size: .; CDR3 DNA: TGTGCCAGCAGCTTAGGCAGCGGTAGACAAGAGACCCAGTACTTC; CDR3 protein: CASSLGSGRQETQYF
J gene: TRBJ1-5; V gene: TRBV19; D gene: .; clone size: once; CDR3 DNA: TGTGCCAGTAGATTAGCTAGCAATCAGCCCCAGCATTTT; CDR3 protein: CASRLASNQPQHF
J gene: TRBJ1-5; V gene: TRBV27; D gene: .; clone size: .; CDR3 DNA: TGTGCCAGCAGCCCCGTAGTCTATAGCAATCAGCCCCAGCATTTT; CDR3 protein: CASSPVVYSNQPQHF